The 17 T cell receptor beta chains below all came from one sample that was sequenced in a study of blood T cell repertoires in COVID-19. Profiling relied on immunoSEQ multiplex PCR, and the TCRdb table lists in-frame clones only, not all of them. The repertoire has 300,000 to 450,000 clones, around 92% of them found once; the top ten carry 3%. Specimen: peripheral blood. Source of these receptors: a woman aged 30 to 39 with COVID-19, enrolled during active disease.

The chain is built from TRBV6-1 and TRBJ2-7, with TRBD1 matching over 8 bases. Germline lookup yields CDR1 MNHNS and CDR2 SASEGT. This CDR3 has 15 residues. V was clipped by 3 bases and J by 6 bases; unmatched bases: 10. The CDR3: CASSEIGTGSTEQYF. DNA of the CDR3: TGTGCCAGCAGTGAGATAGGGACAGGCTCTACCGAGCAGTACTTC.

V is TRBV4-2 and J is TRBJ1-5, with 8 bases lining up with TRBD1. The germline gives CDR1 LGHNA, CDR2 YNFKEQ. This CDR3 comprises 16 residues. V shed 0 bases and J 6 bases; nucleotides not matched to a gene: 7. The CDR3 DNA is TGTGCCAGCAGCCAAGATAACAGGGGGTACGGTCAGCCCCAGCATTTT. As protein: CASSQDNRGYGQPQHF.

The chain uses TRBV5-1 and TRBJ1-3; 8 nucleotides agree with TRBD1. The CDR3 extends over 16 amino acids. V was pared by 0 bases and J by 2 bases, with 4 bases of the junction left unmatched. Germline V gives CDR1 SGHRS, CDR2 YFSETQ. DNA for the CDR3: TGCGCCAGCAGCTTGGGGACAGGGTTAACTGGAAACACCATATATTTT. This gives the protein CASSLGTGLTGNTIYF.

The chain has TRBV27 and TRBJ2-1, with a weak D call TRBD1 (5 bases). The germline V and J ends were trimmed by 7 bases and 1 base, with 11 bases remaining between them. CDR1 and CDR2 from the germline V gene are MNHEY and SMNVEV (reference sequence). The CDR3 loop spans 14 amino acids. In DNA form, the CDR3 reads TGTGCCAGCACCTTAGGGGCGTCCTACAATGAGCAGTTCTTC. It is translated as CASTLGASYNEQFF.

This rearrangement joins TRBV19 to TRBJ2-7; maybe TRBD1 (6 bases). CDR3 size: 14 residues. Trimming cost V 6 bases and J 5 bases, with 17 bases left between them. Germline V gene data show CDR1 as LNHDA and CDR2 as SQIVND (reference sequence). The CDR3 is CASSLSGTLNEQYF. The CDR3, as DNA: TGTGCCAGTAGCCTCTCGGGGACATTGAACGAGCAGTACTTC.

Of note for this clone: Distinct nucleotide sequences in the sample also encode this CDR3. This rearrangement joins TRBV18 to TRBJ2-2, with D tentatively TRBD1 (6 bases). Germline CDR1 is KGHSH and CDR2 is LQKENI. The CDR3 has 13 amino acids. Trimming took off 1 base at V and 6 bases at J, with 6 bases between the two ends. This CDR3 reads CASSPQGAGELFF. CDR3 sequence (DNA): TGTGCCAGCTCACCACAGGGGGCCGGGGAGCTGTTTTTT. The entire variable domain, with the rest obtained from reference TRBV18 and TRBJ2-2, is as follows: NAGVMQNPRHLVRRRGQEARLRCSPMKGHSHVYWYRQLPEEGLKFMVYLQKENIIDESGMPKERFSAEFPKEGPSILRIQQVVRGDSAAYFCASSPQGAGELFFGEGSRLTVL.

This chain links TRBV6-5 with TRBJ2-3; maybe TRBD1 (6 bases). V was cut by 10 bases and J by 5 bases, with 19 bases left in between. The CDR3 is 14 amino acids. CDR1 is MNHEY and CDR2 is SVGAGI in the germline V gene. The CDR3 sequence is CATIVDRRGDTQYF. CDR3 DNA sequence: TGTGCCACCATTGTGGACAGAAGGGGAGATACGCAGTATTTT.

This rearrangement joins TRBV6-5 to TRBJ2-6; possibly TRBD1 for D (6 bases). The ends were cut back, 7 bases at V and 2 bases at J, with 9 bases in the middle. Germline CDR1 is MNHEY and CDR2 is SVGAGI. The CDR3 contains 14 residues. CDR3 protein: CASTRQAGANVLTF. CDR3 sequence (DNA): TGTGCCAGCACTCGACAGGCTGGGGCCAACGTCCTGACTTTC.

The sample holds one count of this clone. CDR3 sequence (DNA): TGTGCCAGCAGCCGGCAGCGGAGTAGCAATCAGCCCCAGCATTTT. This translates into CASSRQRSSNQPQHF. This sequence joins TRBV6-5 and TRBJ1-5; D is uncertain. From germline, CDR1 is MNHEY and CDR2 SVGAGI. This CDR3 region has 15 residues. Trimming cost V 6 bases and J 0 bases, with 12 bases left between them.

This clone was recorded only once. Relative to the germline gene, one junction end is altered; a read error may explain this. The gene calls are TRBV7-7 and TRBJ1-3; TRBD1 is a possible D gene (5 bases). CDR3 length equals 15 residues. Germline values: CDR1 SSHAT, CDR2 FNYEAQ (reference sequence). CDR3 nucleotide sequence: TGTGCTAGCAGCTTGGGTTCAGGGTTTGAAAACACCATATATTTT. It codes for CASSLGSGFENTIYF.

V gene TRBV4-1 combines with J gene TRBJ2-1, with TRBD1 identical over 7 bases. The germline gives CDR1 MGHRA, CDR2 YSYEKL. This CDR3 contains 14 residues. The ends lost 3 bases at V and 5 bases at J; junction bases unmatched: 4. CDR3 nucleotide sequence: TGCGCCAGCAGCCAGAGTACAGGGGACAATGAGCAGTTCTTC. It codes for CASSQSTGDNEQFF.

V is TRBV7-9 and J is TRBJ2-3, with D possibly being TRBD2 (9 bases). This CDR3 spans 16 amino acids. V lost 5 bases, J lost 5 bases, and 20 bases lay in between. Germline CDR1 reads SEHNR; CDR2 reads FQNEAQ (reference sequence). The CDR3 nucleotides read TGTGCCAGCAGCGACAGGGGTAGCGGGGGAAGAGATACGCAGTATTTT. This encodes CASSDRGSGGRDTQYF.

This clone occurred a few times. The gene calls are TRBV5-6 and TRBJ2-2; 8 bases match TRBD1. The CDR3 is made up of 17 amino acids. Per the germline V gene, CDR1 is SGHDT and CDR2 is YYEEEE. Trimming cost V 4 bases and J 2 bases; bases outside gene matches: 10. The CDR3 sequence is CASSTLGTGRNTGELFF. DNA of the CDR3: TGTGCCAGCAGCACGCTGGGGACAGGTCGAAACACCGGGGAGCTGTTTTTT.

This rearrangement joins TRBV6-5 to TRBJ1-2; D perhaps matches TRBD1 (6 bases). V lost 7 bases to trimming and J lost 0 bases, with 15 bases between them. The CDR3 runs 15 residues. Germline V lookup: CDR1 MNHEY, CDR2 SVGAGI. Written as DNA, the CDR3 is TGTGCCAGCACTCAAAACAGGGCATCTAACTATGGCTACACCTTC. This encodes CASTQNRASNYGYTF.

CDR3 bases: TGTGCCTGGACCACTACAGGGGGCCACTCCTATAATTCACCCCTCCACTTT. Its protein is CAWTTTGGHSYNSPLHF. This chain links TRBV30 with TRBJ1-6; TRBD1 matches 9 bases. Germline-derived CDR1 and CDR2 are GTSNPN and SVGIG (reference sequence). The CDR3 sequence is 17 residues long. V lost 4 bases to trimming and J lost 0 bases; unmatched junction nucleotides: 7. The full variable domain, completed using reference TRBV30 and TRBJ1-6, is SQTIHQWPATLVQPVGSPLSLECTVEGTSNPNLYWYRQAAGRGLQLLFYSVGIGQISSEVPQNLSASRPQDRQFILSSKKLLLSDSGFYLCAWTTTGGHSYNSPLHFGNGTRLTVT.

The chain's CDR3 is CASSPGPGQGAVVPYEQYV. CDR3 DNA sequence: TGTGCCAGCAGCCCGGGACCGGGACAGGGGGCTGTAGTTCCCTACGAGCAGTACGTC. This chain joins TRBV7-6 and TRBJ2-7; TRBD1 matches at 12 bases. Germline V CDR1 and CDR2: SGHVS, FNYEAQ. V dropped 5 bases and J dropped 2; count of bases not matched to a gene: 16. The CDR3 is 19 residues long.

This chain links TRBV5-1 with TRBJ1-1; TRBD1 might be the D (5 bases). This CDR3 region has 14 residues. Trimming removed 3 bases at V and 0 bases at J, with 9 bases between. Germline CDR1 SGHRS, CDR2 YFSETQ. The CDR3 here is CASSSGLVNTEAFF. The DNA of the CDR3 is TGCGCCAGCAGCTCGGGACTCGTGAACACTGAAGCTTTCTTT.